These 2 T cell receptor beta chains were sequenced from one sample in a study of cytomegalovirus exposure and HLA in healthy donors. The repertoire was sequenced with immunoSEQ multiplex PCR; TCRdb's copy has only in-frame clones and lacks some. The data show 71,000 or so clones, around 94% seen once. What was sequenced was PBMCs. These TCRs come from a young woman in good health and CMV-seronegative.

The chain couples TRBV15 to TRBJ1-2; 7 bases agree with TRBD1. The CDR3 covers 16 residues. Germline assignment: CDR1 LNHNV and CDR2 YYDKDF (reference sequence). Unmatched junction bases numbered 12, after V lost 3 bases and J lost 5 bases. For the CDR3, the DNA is TGTGCCACCAGCAGTCCTAATGGAGGCAGGGGGTATGGCTACACCTTC. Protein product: CATSSPNGGRGYGYTF. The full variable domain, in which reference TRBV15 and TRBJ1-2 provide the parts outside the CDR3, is DAMVIQNPRYQVTQFGKPVTLSCSQTLNHNVMYWYQQKSSQAPKLLFHYYDKDFNNEADTPDNFQSRRPNTSFCFLDIRSPGLGDTAMYLCATSSPNGGRGYGYTFGSGTRLTVV.

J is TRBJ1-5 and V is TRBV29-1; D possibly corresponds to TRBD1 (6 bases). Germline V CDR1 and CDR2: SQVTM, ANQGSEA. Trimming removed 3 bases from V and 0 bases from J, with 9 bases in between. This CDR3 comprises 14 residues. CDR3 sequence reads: CSVELQGSNQPQHF. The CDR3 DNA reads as TGCAGCGTTGAGCTACAGGGTAGCAATCAGCCCCAGCATTTT.